This T cell receptor (beta chain) stems from a study of T cell repertoires in cytomegalovirus infection. Overall study: HLA-B-restricted CMV epitopes that are well studied were used alongside recently identified HLA-C-restricted ones. Study-wide points: HLA-C-restricted CMV clonotypes gave the most frequent clonotype in two of eight donors.

The CDR3 runs to 19 residues. Germline CDR1 is MNHGY and CDR2 is SAAAGT. V dropped 0 bases and J dropped 0; count of bases not matched to a gene: 10. TCRdb recomputed calls from the reads with MiXCR, one row per CDR3 protein. This table has around 710,000 distinct CDR3 sequences, 25% to 30% appearing once. Details on this clonotype: The antigen remains undetermined.

This sequence joins TRBV6-8 and TRBJ2-5; 10 bases fit TRBD2. The material was cultured CD8+ T cells from PBMCs, obtained from culture after CMV antigen stimulation. The TCR comes from a human donor in good health (CMV status not recorded). Some clones in this sample may be carry-over from other donors' samples. Here the CDR3 reads CASSYSLSGGALDQETQYF. The CDR3 nucleotides are TGTGCCAGCAGTTACTCATTGAGCGGGGGGGCGTTGGACCAAGAGACCCAGTACTTC.